This T cell receptor beta chain came from a study of T cell changes during pregnancy in multiple sclerosis. Sequencing used immunoSEQ multiplex PCR; TCRdb keeps in-frame clones, though not all of them. The sample lists some 40,000 clones, around 93% occurring once. Germline lookup yields CDR1 MDHEN and CDR2 SYDVKM. The V gene end was trimmed by 7 bases and the J gene end by 4 bases; junction bases not matched to a gene: 10. The CDR3 contains 15 residues. Here the sequenced sample was CD4+ T cells from peripheral blood mononuclear cells, taken in the first trimester of pregnancy. The receptor was isolated from a female donor with multiple sclerosis, enrolled in a pregnancy study. V and J are TRBV28 and TRBJ1-2, with 9 bases fitting TRBD1. CDR3: CASIASGTGRYGYTF. DNA of the CDR3: TGTGCCAGCATCGCCTCCGGGACAGGGCGCTATGGCTACACCTTC.